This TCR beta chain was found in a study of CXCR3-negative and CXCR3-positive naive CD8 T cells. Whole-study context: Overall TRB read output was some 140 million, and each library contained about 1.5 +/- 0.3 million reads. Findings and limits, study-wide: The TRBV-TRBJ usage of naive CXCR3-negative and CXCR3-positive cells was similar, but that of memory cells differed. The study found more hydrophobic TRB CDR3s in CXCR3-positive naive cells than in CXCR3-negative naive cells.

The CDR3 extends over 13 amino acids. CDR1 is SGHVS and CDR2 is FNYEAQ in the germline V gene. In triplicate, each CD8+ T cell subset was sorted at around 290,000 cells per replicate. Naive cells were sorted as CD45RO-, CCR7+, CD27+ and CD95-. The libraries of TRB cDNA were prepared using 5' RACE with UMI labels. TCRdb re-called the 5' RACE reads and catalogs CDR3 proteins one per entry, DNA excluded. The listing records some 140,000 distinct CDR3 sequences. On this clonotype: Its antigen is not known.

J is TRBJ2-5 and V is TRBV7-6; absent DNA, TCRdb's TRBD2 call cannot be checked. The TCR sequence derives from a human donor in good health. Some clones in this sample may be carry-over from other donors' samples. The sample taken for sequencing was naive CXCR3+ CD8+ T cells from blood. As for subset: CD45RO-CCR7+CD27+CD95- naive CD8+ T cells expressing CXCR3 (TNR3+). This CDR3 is CASRSGGVETQYF.